The clone carrying this TCR beta chain counts as medium-sized. One entry per CDR3 protein, called by TCRdb with MiXCR from the RT-PCR reads. The sample holds 2,500 to 3,000 distinct CDR3 sequences, 4.5% to 5.5% seen once. The CDR3 totals 14 residues. Germline V gives CDR1 LNHNV, CDR2 YYDKDF (reference sequence). The germline V and J ends were trimmed by 6 bases and 1 base, with 12 bases remaining between them. This specimen belongs to a study of patients and donors after allogeneic stem cell transplantation. The J gene is TRBJ1-1, the V gene TRBV15; D is possibly TRBD1 (5 bases). The source of this sequence is a human donor who was either an allogeneic HSCT recipient or a stem cell or donor lymphocyte infusion donor (not recorded which). It is not recorded whose cells these are; they may come from a transplant donor. Sequences were obtained from blood, either unsorted or a sorted T cell fraction (not recorded which). The CDR3 loop reads CATRAGYSNTEAFF. In DNA form, the CDR3 reads TGTGCCACCAGGGCAGGGTACTCGAACACTGAAGCTTTCTTT. The full variable domain, in which reference TRBV15 and TRBJ1-1 provide the parts outside the CDR3, is DAMVIQNPRYQVTQFGKPVTLSCSQTLNHNVMYWYQQKSSQAPKLLFHYYDKDFNNEADTPDNFQSRRPNTSFCFLDIRSPGLGDTAMYLCATRAGYSNTEAFFGQGTRLTVV.